This T cell receptor (beta chain) was captured by sequencing in a study of CD8+ T cells in alopecia areata. Whole-study context: Severity scores in treated patients reflected the percentage of scalp affected.

As to this clone: The antigen remains undetermined.

As to treatment: oral pan-JAK inhibitor, 5-10 mg twice daily. Punch biopsies of lesional scalp, plus peripheral blood, were taken from alopecia areata patients. The sorting of PBMCs gave CD4+ and CD8+ T cells. RNA extraction was followed by reverse transcription into cDNA, which acted as the sequencing template. Generated by immunoSEQ multiplex PCR, the TCRdb table keeps only in-frame clones and is missing some. The table includes 190,000 or so clones, approximately 60% detected once. V was pared by 5 bases and J by 5 bases, with 16 bases between. The CDR3 has 15 amino acids. The germline CDR1 and CDR2 sequences are LNHNV and YYDKDF (reference sequence). Study results and caveats: Mice showed TCR sharing more clearly than patients did, possibly owing to HLA.

This sequence originates from a human donor with alopecia areata. The chain combines TRBV15 with TRBJ1-5; possible D gene TRBD1, 5 bases. Sequencing was performed on CD4+ T cells sorted from blood, taken at week 4, from a patient treated with tofacitinib. The CDR3 region has the DNA TGTGCCACCAGCCCCGAGGGCAGGGTCGATCAGCCCCAGCATTTT. Translated, it gives CATSPEGRVDQPQHF.